The rows below give T cell receptor beta chains drawn from one sample of a study of cytomegalovirus exposure and HLA in healthy donors. The protocol was immunoSEQ multiplex PCR, while the TCRdb copy is restricted to in-frame clones and leaves out a portion. The data contain 250,000 to 300,000 clones, around 90% of them seen just once; the ten biggest clones take up 0.35% to 0.45%. Specimen: PBMCs. These receptors were collected from a woman in her late teens or twenties in good health and CMV-seronegative. Each CDR3 is given with its conserved first and last residue. D genes are given only for firm matches. Clone size is stated in some rows and not others, as once, few, many or a class when expanded.

abundance | j_gene | d_gene | v_gene | CDR3nt | CDR3aa
- | TRBJ2-5 | TRBD2 | TRBV27 | TGTGCCAGCGCAAGGACTAGCGAGTACCAAGAGACCCAGTACTTC | CASARTSEYQETQYF
- | TRBJ2-3 | TRBD2 | TRBV6-5 | TGTGCCAGCAGTGCCGGGACTAGTTCCTATTTT | CASSAGTSSYF
- | TRBJ2-7 | TRBD1 | TRBV7-6 | TGTGCCAGCAGCTTCTATCCGGGACAGGGTTCTACGGGAGCCTACGAGCAGTACTTC | CASSFYPGQGSTGAYEQYF
- | TRBJ1-5 | - | TRBV7-7 | TGTGCCAGCAGCAACAGAAACACGGTTTGCAATCAGCCCCAGCATTTT | CASSNRNTVCNQPQHF
- | TRBJ1-5 | - | TRBV19 | TGTGCCAGTAGTCCCTTACACTATAGCAATCAGCCCCAGCATTTT | CASSPLHYSNQPQHF
once | TRBJ2-2 | - | TRBV7-3 | TGTGCCAGCAGCTTAACCGTATCCTGGGGGGTGAACACCGGGGAGCTGTTTTTT | CASSLTVSWGVNTGELFF
- | TRBJ1-6 | - | TRBV27 | TGTGCCAGCAGTTTATCAGGGGTACGTAATTCACCCCTCCACTTT | CASSLSGVRNSPLHF
- | TRBJ1-1 | TRBD1 | TRBV27 | TGTGCCAGCAGTCCACAGGGGGCGGAAACTGAAGCTTTCTTT | CASSPQGAETEAFF
- | TRBJ1-6 | TRBD1 | TRBV6-1 | TGTGCCAGCAAAAAGGAACAGGGGGCACTTTCACCCCTCCACTTT | CASKKEQGALSPLHF
- | TRBJ2-2 | - | TRBV15 | TGTGCCACCAGCTTGCGACAAGTTAACACCGGGGAGCTGTTTTTT | CATSLRQVNTGELFF
- | TRBJ1-4 | - | TRBV2 | TGTGCCAGCAGTGCACAGGGTGCTCCTAATGAAAAACTGTTTTTT | CASSAQGAPNEKLFF
- | TRBJ2-2 | - | TRBV11-2 | TGTGCCAGCAGCGGAGCTGGGGAGCTGTTTTTT | CASSGAGELFF
- | TRBJ2-5 | TRBD2 | TRBV6-1 | TGTGCCAGCAGTCCGGGACTAGCGGGGAAAGAGACCCAGTACTTC | CASSPGLAGKETQYF
- | TRBJ1-1 | TRBD1 | TRBV5-1 | TGCGCCAGCAGCTTTACAGGGGGCAACACTGAAGCTTTCTTT | CASSFTGGNTEAFF
- | TRBJ2-7 | - | TRBV11-2 | TGTGCCAGCAGCTTAGGGCTAGTACATGAAGAGCAGTACTTC | CASSLGLVHEEQYF
- | TRBJ1-4 | - | TRBV28 | TGTGCCAGCAGTTCCCCCCGGACAGAGAATGAAAAACTGTTTTTT | CASSSPRTENEKLFF
- | TRBJ1-2 | TRBD1 | TRBV4-3 | TGCGCCAGCAGCCGAGGACAGGGGGACTATGGCTACACCTTC | CASSRGQGDYGYTF
once | TRBJ2-3 | TRBD2 | TRBV2 | TGTGCCAGCAGCGAGCTAGCGGGGGGGCCAGATACGCAGTATTTT | CASSELAGGPDTQYF
- | TRBJ1-1 | - | TRBV28 | TGTGCCAGCAGTGTACCCCCCCGGCAGGAGGCCACTGAAGCTTTCTTT | CASSVPPRQEATEAFF
once | TRBJ1-6 | - | TRBV23-1 | TGCGCCAGCATTCCGAGAGACAGGAGAAGGATCGATTCACCCCTCCACTTT | CASIPRDRRRIDSPLHF
- | TRBJ2-2 | - | TRBV20-1 | TGCAGTGCTTCCGGTGGCGGGGAGCTGTTTTTT | CSASGGGELFF
- | TRBJ2-2 | - | TRBV14 | TGTGCCAGCAGCCAAGATATGGGCGCCACCTACACCGGGGAGCTGTTTTTT | CASSQDMGATYTGELFF
- | TRBJ1-1 | TRBD1 | TRBV6-5 | TGTGCCAGCAGTTACGGACAGGGTGGCACTGAAGCTTTCTTT | CASSYGQGGTEAFF
once | TRBJ2-4 | - | TRBV5-1 | TGCGCCAGCAGCAGGGGTGGATACAAGGACATTCAGTACTTC | CASSRGGYKDIQYF
- | TRBJ2-1 | - | TRBV6-6 | TGTGCCAGCACGGGACTCCCCTGGGATGAGCAGTTCTTC | CASTGLPWDEQFF
once | TRBJ2-2 | - | TRBV30 | TGTGCCTGGAGTGTAGCAGGGTCTTTACCCGGGGAGCTGTTTTTT | CAWSVAGSLPGELFF
- | TRBJ2-1 | TRBD1 | TRBV5-5 | TGTGCCAGCAGCGTGATGAGACAGGGCAATGAGCAGTTCTTC | CASSVMRQGNEQFF